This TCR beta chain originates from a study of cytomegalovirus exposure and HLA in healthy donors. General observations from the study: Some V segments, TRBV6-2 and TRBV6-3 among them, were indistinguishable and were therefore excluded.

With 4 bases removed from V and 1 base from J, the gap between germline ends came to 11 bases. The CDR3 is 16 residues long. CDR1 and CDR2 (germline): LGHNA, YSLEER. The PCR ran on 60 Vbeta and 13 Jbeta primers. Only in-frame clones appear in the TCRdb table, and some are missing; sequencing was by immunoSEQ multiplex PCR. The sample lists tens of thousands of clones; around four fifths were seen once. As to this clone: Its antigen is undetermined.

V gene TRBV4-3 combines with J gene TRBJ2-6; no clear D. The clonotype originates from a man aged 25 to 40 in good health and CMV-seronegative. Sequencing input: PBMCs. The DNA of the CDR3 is TGCGCCAGCAGCCCTGGGCCTGAGTCTGGGGCCAACGTCCTGACTTTC. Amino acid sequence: CASSPGPESGANVLTF.